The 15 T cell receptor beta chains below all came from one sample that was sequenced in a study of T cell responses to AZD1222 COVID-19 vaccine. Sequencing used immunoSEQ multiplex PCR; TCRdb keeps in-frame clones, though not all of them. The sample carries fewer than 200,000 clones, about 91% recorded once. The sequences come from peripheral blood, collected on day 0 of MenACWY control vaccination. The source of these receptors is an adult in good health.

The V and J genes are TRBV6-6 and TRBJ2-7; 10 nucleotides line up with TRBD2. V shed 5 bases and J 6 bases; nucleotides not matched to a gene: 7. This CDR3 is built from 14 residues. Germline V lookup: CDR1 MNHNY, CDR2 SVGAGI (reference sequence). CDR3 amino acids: CASSDPSGRIEQYF. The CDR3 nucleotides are TGTGCCAGCAGTGACCCTAGCGGGAGAATCGAGCAGTACTTC.

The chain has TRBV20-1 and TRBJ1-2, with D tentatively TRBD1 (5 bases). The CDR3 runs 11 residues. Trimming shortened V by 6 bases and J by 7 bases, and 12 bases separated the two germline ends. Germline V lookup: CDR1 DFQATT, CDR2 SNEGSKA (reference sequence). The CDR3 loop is CSAWGGFGYTF. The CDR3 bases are TGCAGTGCCTGGGGGGGGTTTGGCTACACCTTC.

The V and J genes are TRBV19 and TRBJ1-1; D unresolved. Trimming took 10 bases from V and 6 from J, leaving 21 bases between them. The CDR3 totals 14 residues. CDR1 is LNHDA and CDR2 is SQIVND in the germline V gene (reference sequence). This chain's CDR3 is CATREGMERAEAFF. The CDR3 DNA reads TGTGCCACTCGAGAGGGAATGGAAAGGGCTGAAGCTTTCTTT.

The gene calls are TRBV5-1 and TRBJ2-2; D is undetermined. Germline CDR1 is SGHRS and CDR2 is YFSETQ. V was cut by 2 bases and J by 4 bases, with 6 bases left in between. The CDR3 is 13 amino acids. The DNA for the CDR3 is TGCGCCAGCAGCTTAACAGTCACCGGGGAGCTGTTTTTT. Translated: CASSLTVTGELFF.

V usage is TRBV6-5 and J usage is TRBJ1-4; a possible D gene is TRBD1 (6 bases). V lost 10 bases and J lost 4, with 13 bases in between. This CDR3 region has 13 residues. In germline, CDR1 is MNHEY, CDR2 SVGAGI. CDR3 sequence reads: CAINRAFNEKLFF. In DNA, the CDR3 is TGTGCCATCAACAGGGCCTTTAATGAAAAACTGTTTTTT.

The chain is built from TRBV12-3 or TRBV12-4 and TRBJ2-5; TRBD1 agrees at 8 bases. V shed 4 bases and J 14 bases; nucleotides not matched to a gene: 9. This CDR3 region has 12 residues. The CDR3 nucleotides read TGTGCCAGCAGTTCAAGGCCGGGACAGGCATACTTC. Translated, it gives CASSSRPGQAYF.

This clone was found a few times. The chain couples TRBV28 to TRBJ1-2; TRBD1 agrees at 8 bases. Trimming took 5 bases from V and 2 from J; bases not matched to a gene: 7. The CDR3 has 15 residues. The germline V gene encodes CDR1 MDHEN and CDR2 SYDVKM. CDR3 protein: CASSAAGTGNYGYTF. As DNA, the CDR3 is TGTGCCAGCAGTGCCGCCGGGACAGGCAACTATGGCTACACCTTC.

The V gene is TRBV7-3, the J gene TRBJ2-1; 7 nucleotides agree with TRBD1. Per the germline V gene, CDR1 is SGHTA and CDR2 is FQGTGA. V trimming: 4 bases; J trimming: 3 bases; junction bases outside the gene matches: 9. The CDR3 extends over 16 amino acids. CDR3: CASSSTGERFYNEQFF. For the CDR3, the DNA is TGTGCCAGCAGCTCAACAGGGGAGCGGTTCTACAATGAGCAGTTCTTC.

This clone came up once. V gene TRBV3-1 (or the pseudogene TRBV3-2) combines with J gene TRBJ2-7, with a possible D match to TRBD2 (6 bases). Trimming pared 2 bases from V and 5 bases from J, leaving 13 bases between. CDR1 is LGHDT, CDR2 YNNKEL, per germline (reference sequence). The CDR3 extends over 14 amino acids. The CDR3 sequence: CASSQQPGGHEQYF. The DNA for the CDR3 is TGTGCCAGCAGCCAACAGCCCGGGGGACACGAGCAGTACTTC.

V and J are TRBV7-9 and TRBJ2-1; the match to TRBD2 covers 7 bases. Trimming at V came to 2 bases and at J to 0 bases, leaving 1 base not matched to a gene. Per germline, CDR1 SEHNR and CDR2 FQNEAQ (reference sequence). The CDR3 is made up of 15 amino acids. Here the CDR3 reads CASSLTGGSYNEQFF. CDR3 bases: TGTGCCAGCAGCTTAACGGGAGGCTCCTACAATGAGCAGTTCTTC.

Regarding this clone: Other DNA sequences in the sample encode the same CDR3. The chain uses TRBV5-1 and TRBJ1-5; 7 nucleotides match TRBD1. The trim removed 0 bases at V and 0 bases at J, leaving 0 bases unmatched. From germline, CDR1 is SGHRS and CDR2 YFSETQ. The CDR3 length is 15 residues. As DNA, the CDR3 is TGCGCCAGCAGCTTGGGACAGGGTAGCAATCAGCCCCAGCATTTT. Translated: CASSLGQGSNQPQHF. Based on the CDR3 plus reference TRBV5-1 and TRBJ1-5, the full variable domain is KAGVTQTPRYLIKTRGQQVTLSCSPISGHRSVSWYQQTPGQGLQFLFEYFSETQRNKGNFPGRFSGRQFSNSRSEMNVSTLELGDSALYLCASSLGQGSNQPQHFGDGTRLSIL.

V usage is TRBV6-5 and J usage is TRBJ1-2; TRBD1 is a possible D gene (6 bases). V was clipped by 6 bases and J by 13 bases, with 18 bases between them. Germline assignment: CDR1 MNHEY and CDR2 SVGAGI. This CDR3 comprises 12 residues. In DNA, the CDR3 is TGTGCCAGCAGGTGGGACACTCCGGAGTTCACCTTC. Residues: CASRWDTPEFTF.

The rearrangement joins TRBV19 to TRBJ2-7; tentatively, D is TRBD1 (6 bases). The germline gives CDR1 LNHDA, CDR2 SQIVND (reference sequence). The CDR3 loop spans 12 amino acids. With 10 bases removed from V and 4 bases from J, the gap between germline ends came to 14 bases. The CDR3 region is CATSPTGYEQYF. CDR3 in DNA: TGTGCCACCTCTCCCACAGGGTACGAGCAGTACTTC.

CDR3 sequence: CASSEAARGDEQYF. CDR3 nucleotide sequence: TGTGCCAGCAGTGAAGCCGCCAGGGGGGACGAGCAGTACTTC. The rearrangement links TRBV2 to TRBJ2-7, with D perhaps TRBD1 (7 bases). Trimming removed 0 bases at V and 5 bases at J, with 11 bases between. The germline V gene has CDR1 SNHLY and CDR2 FYNNEI. The CDR3 has 14 amino acids.

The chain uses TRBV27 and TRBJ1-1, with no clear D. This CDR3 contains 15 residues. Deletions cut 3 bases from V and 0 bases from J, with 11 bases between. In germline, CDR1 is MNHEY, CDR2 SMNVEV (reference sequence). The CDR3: CASSFDGKMNTEAFF. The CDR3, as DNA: TGTGCCAGCAGTTTTGACGGAAAAATGAACACTGAAGCTTTCTTT.